Sequencing of this TCR beta chain was carried out in a study of early T cells in non-severe SARS-CoV-2 infection. There are 14 residues in the CDR3. Trimming cost V 2 bases and J 4 bases, with 9 bases left between them. This clonotype was observed at least ten times. TCRdb fed the 5' RACE reads into MiXCR, producing one record per CDR3 protein. This table holds about 26,000 distinct CDR3 sequences, 3.5% to 4.5% found once. This chain connects TRBV12-3 or TRBV12-4 to TRBJ1-3; unclear D gene. The sequence was collected from an adult who was a healthcare worker with PCR-confirmed SARS-CoV-2 infection or an uninfected control (not recorded which). The sample taken for sequencing was whole blood. In DNA, the CDR3 is TGTGCCAGCAGTTTAAACCGATCAGGAAACACCATATATTTT. Protein sequence: CASSLNRSGNTIYF.